This T cell receptor beta chain was retrieved from a study of T cell responses to AZD1222 COVID-19 vaccine. Overall study findings and caveats: Receipt of two AZD1222 doses was followed by a rise in Spike-specific TCR breadth and depth. There were vaccine-associated CD4 TCRs across spike, dominant at 160-218 and 743-854. At study baseline, merely five or six AZD1222 recipients were seropositive. Donors were chiefly white British, with a greater number of females, and clonal diversity was perhaps underestimated.

This CDR3 contains 14 residues. Germline V lookup: CDR1 MDHEN, CDR2 SYDVKM. With 5 bases clipped from V and 5 bases from J, the junction kept 9 bases outside the gene matches. This table comes from immunoSEQ multiplex PCR, and its TCRdb copy is limited to in-frame clones, with some not included. This sample has tens of thousands of clones, with approximately 91% found just once. About this clone: The antigen remains undetermined.

Sequenced material: peripheral blood, taken on day 0 of AZD1222 vaccination. The J gene is TRBJ2-7, the V gene TRBV28; 7 bases match TRBD1. This receptor was identified in an adult in good health. CDR3 sequence (DNA): TGTGCCAGCAGTCGTAACAGGGGATCCCACGAGCAGTACTTC. Translating gives CASSRNRGSHEQYF. The entire variable domain, with the rest obtained from reference TRBV28 and TRBJ2-7, is as follows: DVKVTQSSRYLVKRTGEKVFLECVQDMDHENMFWYRQDPGLGLRLIYFSYDVKMKEKGDIPEGYSVSREKKERFSLILESASTNQTSMYLCASSRNRGSHEQYFGPGTRLTVT.